This TCR beta chain originates from a study of CD8 T cells in ankylosing spondylitis. Trimming took 3 bases from V and 5 from J; bases not matched to a gene: 6. There are 15 residues in the CDR3. The germline V gene encodes CDR1 KGHSH and CDR2 LQKENI. TCRdb fed the 5' RACE reads into MiXCR, producing one record per CDR3 protein. Seen here are some 140,000 distinct CDR3 sequences, about 8% observed once, and the top ten hold 6% to 8%. Study-wide points: Seemingly characteristic of ankylosing spondylitis blood was a TCR beta motif consisting of about 8 highly homologous variants.

This clonotype was found a few times. Its matching antigen is unknown. This TCR was sampled from a male donor with ankylosing spondylitis. The sequencing sample was made of synovial fluid, either unsorted or a sorted T cell fraction (not recorded which). The genes are TRBV18 and TRBJ2-7, with TRBD1 matching 11 bases. CDR3 loop: CASSPGTGGIDEQYF. CDR3 coding DNA: TGTGCCAGCTCACCCGGGACAGGGGGGATCGACGAGCAGTACTTC.